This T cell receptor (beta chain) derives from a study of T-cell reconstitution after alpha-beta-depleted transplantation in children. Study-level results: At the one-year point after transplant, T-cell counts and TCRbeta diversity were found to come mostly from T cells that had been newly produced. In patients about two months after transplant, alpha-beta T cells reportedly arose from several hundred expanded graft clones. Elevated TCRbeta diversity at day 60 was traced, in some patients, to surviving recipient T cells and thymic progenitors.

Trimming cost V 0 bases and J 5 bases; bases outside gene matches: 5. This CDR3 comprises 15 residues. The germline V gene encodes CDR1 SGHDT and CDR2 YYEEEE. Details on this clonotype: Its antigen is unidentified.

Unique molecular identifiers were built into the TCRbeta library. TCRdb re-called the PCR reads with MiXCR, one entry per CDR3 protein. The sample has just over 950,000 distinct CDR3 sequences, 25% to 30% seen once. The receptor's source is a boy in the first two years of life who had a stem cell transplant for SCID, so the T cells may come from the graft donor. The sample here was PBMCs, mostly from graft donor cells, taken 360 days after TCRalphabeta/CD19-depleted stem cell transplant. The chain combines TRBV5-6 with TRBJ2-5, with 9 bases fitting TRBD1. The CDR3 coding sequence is TGTGCCAGCAGCTTGGCCGGACAGGGGAGGGAGACCCAGTACTTC. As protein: CASSLAGQGRETQYF.